These 14 T cell receptor beta chains share one sample of origin, sequenced in a study of cytomegalovirus exposure and HLA in healthy donors (dated by TCRdb to 2016 to 2017). Libraries were built with the immunoSEQ multiplex PCR assay. For the multiplex PCR, a mixture combining 60 forward primers for TCR Vbeta segments and 13 reverse primers for TCR Jbeta segments was used. TCRdb took this table from immuneACCESS and kept in-frame rearrangements with V and J called. Such tables lack part of the clones; where checked against another copy, unresolved V genes explain under half of the gap, and the rest is unexplained. The sample records approximately 150,000 clones, over 70% of which are singletons. Of the sample, roughly 7.4% is held by the ten largest clones. Sequenced sample: PBMCs. Receptors were obtained from a male donor in good health and CMV-seropositive.

V gene TRBV6-5 combines with J gene TRBJ2-5; 10 bases are a match to TRBD2. There are 15 residues in the CDR3. After removal of 0 bases from V and 5 bases from J, the junction contained 3 bases not matched to a gene. CDR1 is MNHEY, CDR2 SVGAGI, per germline. CDR3 sequence: CASSYSSGGMETQYF. The CDR3 DNA follows: TGTGCCAGCAGTTACTCTAGCGGGGGGATGGAGACCCAGTACTTC.

This chain connects TRBV2 to TRBJ2-1, with a weak D call TRBD2 (5 bases). Deletions cut 6 bases from V and 7 bases from J, with 13 bases between. The CDR3 length is 13 residues. Germline V gives CDR1 SNHLY, CDR2 FYNNEI. The CDR3 here is CASRVGVGNEQFF. CDR3 nucleotide sequence: TGTGCCAGCAGGGTGGGAGTGGGTAATGAGCAGTTCTTC.

This rearrangement joins TRBV9 to TRBJ1-1, with a tentative D call TRBD1 (5 bases). CDR3 length: 12 residues. The V and J ends lost 3 bases and 6 bases respectively, with 9 bases between them. Germline-derived CDR1 and CDR2 are SGDLS and YYNGEE. The CDR3 spells CASSALGAEAFF. The CDR3 DNA reads TGTGCCAGCAGCGCATTAGGGGCTGAAGCTTTCTTT.

The rearrangement joins TRBV5-1 to TRBJ1-1, with 7 bases that match TRBD1. The CDR3 loop spans 14 amino acids. CDR1 is SGHRS and CDR2 is YFSETQ in the germline V gene. Trimming took 3 bases from V and 10 from J; bases not matched to a gene: 12. The CDR3 DNA follows: TGCGCCAGCAGCTCCGGGGTTGAGGGGGCTATAGCTTTCTTT. Its translation: CASSSGVEGAIAFF.

This clone was picked up one time. The chain recombines TRBV18 with TRBJ1-1; TRBD1 matches at 7 bases. Trimming at V came to 3 bases and at J to 1 base, leaving 2 bases not matched to a gene. CDR3 size: 14 residues. CDR1 and CDR2 (germline): KGHSH, LQKENI. The CDR3 spells CASSPAGGNTEAFF. CDR3 nucleotide sequence: TGTGCCAGCTCACCCGCAGGGGGGAACACTGAAGCTTTCTTT.

The J gene is TRBJ2-5, the V gene TRBV7-2, with D perhaps matching TRBD1 (6 bases). Germline loops: CDR1 SGHTA, CDR2 FQGNSA. Trimming removed 4 bases at V and 5 bases at J, with 14 bases between. The CDR3 spans 14 residues. DNA of the CDR3: TGTGCCAGCAGCTGGATGGGGGCCGGGGAGACCCAGTACTTC. Translated: CASSWMGAGETQYF.

V usage is TRBV15 and J usage is TRBJ2-5; TRBD2 might be the D (5 bases). The germline V gene encodes CDR1 LNHNV and CDR2 YYDKDF (reference sequence). The germline V and J ends were trimmed by 6 bases and 3 bases, with 8 bases remaining between them. The CDR3 length is 12 residues. DNA for the CDR3: TGTGCCACCAGTAAGGAGGAAGAGACCCAGTACTTC. Its protein product is CATSKEEETQYF.

This chain links TRBV4-1 with TRBJ1-4, with D maybe TRBD1 (6 bases). The CDR3 is made up of 18 amino acids. Trimming cost V 0 bases and J 0 bases, with 14 bases left between them. From germline, CDR1 is MGHRA and CDR2 YSYEKL. The CDR3 loop reads CASSQEPPDRPTNEKLFF. The CDR3 DNA reads TGCGCCAGCAGCCAAGAACCCCCCGACAGGCCAACTAATGAAAAACTGTTTTTT.

The genes are TRBV7-6 and TRBJ2-7, with 7 bases lining up with TRBD1. Unmatched junction bases numbered 6, after V lost 5 bases and J lost 2 bases. Germline values: CDR1 SGHVS, CDR2 FNYEAQ. The CDR3 has 14 residues. Here the CDR3 DNA reads TGTGCCAGCAGCCTACAGGGGTGGGCCTACGAGCAGTACTTC. Translating gives CASSLQGWAYEQYF.

The V and J genes are TRBV30 and TRBJ1-1; D is possibly TRBD1 (5 bases). V was shortened by 4 bases and J by 2 bases, with 14 bases between the two germline ends. Germline CDR1 is GTSNPN and CDR2 is SVGIG (reference sequence). The CDR3 has 14 amino acids. As DNA, the CDR3 is TGTGCCTGGAACCTCGACAGACACAACACTGAAGCTTTCTTT. Translated: CAWNLDRHNTEAFF.

The rearrangement joins TRBV6-1 to TRBJ2-5; D gene uncertain. The J call is doubtful: the DNA matches TRBJ2-7 better. This CDR3 has 15 residues. Germline values: CDR1 MNHNS, CDR2 SASEGT. CDR3 region: CASSGHSGYLYEQYF. The CDR3 coding sequence is TGTGCCAGCAGTGGGCACAGTGGGTATCTCTACGAGCAGTACTTC.

Concerning this clone itself: Relative to the germline gene, one junction end is altered; a read error may explain this. The chain recombines TRBV7-9 with TRBJ1-6; unclear D gene. CDR1 is SEHNR, CDR2 FQNEAQ, per germline (reference sequence). This CDR3 has 17 residues. CDR3 sequence reads: CSSSSPGGSSYNSPLHF. CDR3 nucleotides: TGTTCCAGCAGCTCTCCAGGTGGAAGCTCCTATAATTCACCCCTCCACTTT.

This clone was recorded only once. This rearrangement joins TRBV13 to TRBJ2-1; D not certain. The germline V gene encodes CDR1 PRHDT and CDR2 FYEKMQ (reference sequence). The CDR3 length is 11 residues. Trimming cost V 6 bases and J 6 bases, with 6 bases left between them. CDR3 sequence reads: CASSQANEQFF. DNA of the CDR3: TGTGCCAGCAGTCAAGCCAATGAGCAGTTCTTC.

CDR3 coding DNA: TGTGCCATCAGTGGTAGCGGGGGACAAAACGAGCAGTACTTC. Its protein product is CAISGSGGQNEQYF. The chain links TRBV10-3 to TRBJ2-7; 9 bases fit TRBD2. The germline gives CDR1 ENHRY, CDR2 SYGVKD. J was trimmed by 5 bases and V by 4 bases; bases with no gene match: 6. CDR3 length equals 14 residues.